The T cell receptor (beta chain) described here comes from a study of circulating tumor DNA in untreated peripheral T-cell lymphoma. The protocol was immunoSEQ multiplex PCR, while the TCRdb copy is restricted to in-frame clones and leaves out a portion. The table shows several thousand clones, with about 84% occurring only once. Study outcomes and limitations: Tumor-specific clonotypes: identified in approximately 80% of patients, less than 90% of baseline tissues.

This clone was counted a few times. Its antigen is unidentified. The tumor tissue sample was taken at baseline before any treatment. The TCR was taken from a human donor with peripheral T-cell lymphoma. The specimen sequenced was tumor tissue.

The CDR3 is CSVEQNPYEQYF. CDR3 bases: TGCAGCGTTGAACAGAATCCCTACGAGCAGTACTTC. The chain links TRBV29-1 to TRBJ2-7; D gene uncertain. Germline loops: CDR1 SQVTM, CDR2 ANQGSEA. The length of the CDR3 is 12 residues. V dropped 2 bases and J dropped 2 bases, with 7 bases sitting between them.